This is a list of T cell receptor beta chains from one sample in a study of beta chain features in type 1 diabetes. The method was immunoSEQ multiplex PCR; TCRdb's version includes in-frame clones alone and lacks a portion of them. The sample comprises more than 300,000 clones, around 9% of which are singletons, and approximately 1% rests with the top ten. The material sequenced was central memory CD4+ T cells from blood. These receptors all come from a young man with type 1 diabetes. Both conserved end residues are part of each CDR3. D genes are given only for firm matches. Part of the rows lack a size; the others show once, few, many or a class for expanded clones.

CASGWADKYEQYF | TRBV2 | - | -
CASSPSPRSGVEQYF | TRBV18 | - | few
CASSLGQGKGGYTF | TRBV28 | TRBD1 | few
CASSLDRGSYEQYF | TRBV7-2 | TRBD1 | -
CASSSQGAYEQYF | TRBV9 | TRBD1 | -
CASRYGWGYNEKLFF | TRBV2 | - | many
CASSLAGTGGAEQYF | TRBV7-9 | TRBD1 | -
CASRPTGGNYGYTF | TRBV7-2 | TRBD1 | -
CASKVGGLTDTQYF | TRBV25-1 | - | few
CASSQEKRGGIHEQYF | TRBV4-1 | TRBD2 | few
CASSGGQGNLGTQYF | TRBV9 | TRBD1 | -
CASSPRENTEAFF | TRBV18 | - | -
CATKGEGTSYEQYF | TRBV2 | - | few
CASSPQSLNTEAFF | TRBV28 | - | -
CASYPRRVGSYNSPLHF | TRBV23-1 | - | few
CASRPQRGANTGELFF | TRBV6-6 | TRBD2 | -
CASRADTYNEQFF | TRBV5-1 | - | few
CASSPRSNGGQETQYF | TRBV11-3 | - | few
CAWTAGGPDTQYF | TRBV30 | TRBD2 | few
CASSQWTGANEQFF | TRBV4-1 | TRBD1 | -
CASSDPVRPQHF | TRBV2 | - | many
CASSHLTGGYTF | TRBV7-2 | - | few
CAWGPGQGHTGELFF | TRBV30 | TRBD1 | -
CASSPGGFSTDTQYF | TRBV7-2 | TRBD2 | few
CASSLVGSLSPQHF | TRBV7-9 | - | -
CASSEARFGGETQYF | TRBV2 | - | -
CASSELAGGQGETQYF | TRBV6-1 | TRBD2 | few
CATSRDKGQPHYGYTF | TRBV15 | TRBD1 | -
CAWRGVTTGELFF | TRBV30 | - | few
CASSKCERAGRVPEQYF | TRBV21-1 | - | many
CSVRDRGNTGELFF | TRBV29-1 | TRBD1 | few
CATQRDTKETQYF | TRBV10-3 | - | many
CASSLGFRTGGNEQYF | TRBV7-9 | TRBD1 | many
CASSDSSGNTIYF | TRBV4-1 | - | -
CASSHGDRPGYTF | TRBV7-9 | - | -
CASSLNLGGQETQYF | TRBV5-1 | - | few
CASSPLGQGATEAFF | TRBV9 | TRBD1 | -
CASSYKSAGDQETQYF | TRBV7-2 | - | -
CASSQDLGPGPQHF | TRBV4-3 | - | -
CAWSVRSGVYNEQFF | TRBV30 | TRBD2 | -